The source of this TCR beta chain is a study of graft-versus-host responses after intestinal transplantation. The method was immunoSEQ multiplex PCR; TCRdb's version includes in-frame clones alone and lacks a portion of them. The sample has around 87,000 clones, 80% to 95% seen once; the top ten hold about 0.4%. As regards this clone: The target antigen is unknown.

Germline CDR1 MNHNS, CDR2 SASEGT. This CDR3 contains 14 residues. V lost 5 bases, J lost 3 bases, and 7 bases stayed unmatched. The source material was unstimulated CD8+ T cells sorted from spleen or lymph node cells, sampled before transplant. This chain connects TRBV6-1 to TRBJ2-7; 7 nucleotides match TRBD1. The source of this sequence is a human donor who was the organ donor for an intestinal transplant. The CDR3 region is CASSLDAGGYEQYF. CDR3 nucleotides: TGTGCCAGCAGTCTAGACGCAGGGGGCTACGAGCAGTACTTC.